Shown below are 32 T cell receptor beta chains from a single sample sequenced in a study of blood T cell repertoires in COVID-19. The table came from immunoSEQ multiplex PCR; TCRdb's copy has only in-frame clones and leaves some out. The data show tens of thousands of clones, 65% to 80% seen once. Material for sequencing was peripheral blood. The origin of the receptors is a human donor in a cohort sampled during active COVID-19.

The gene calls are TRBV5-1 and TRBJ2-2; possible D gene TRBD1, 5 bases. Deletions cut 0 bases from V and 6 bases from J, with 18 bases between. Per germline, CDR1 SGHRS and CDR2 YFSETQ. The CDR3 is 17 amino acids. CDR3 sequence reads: CASSLAKGRERAGELFF. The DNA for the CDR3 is TGCGCCAGCAGCTTGGCCAAGGGCAGGGAAAGGGCCGGGGAGCTGTTTTTT.

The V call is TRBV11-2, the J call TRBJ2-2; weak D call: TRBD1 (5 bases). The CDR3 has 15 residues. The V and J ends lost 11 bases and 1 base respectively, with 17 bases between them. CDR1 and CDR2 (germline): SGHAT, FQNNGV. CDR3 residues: CASGPQPWNTGELFF. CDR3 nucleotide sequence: TGTGCCTCAGGGCCCCAACCGTGGAACACCGGGGAGCTGTTTTTT.

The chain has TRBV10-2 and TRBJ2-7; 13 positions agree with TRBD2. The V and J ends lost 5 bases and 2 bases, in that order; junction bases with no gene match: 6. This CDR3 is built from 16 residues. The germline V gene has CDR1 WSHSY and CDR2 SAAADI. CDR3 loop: CASSPGTSGTTYEQYF. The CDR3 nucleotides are TGCGCCAGCAGTCCCGGGACTAGCGGGACCACCTACGAGCAGTACTTC.

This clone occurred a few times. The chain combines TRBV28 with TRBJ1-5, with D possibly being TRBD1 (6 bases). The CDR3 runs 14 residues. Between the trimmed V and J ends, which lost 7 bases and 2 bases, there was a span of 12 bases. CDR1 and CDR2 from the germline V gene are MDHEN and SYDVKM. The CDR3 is CASTLGGGNQPQHF. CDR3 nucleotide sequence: TGTGCCAGCACCCTAGGGGGGGGCAATCAGCCCCAGCATTTT.

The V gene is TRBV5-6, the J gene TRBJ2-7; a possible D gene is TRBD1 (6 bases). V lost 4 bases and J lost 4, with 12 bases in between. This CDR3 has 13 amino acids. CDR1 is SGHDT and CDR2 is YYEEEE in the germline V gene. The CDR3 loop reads CASSMTGPYEQYF. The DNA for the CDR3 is TGTGCCAGCAGCATGACAGGCCCATACGAGCAGTACTTC.

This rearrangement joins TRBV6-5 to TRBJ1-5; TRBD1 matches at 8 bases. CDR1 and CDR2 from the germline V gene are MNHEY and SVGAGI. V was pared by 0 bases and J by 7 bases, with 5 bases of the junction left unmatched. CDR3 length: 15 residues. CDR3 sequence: CASSYSYSGGQPQHF. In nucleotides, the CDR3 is TGTGCCAGCAGTTACTCCTACTCAGGGGGCCAGCCCCAGCATTTT.

The DNA for the CDR3 is TGTGCCAGCAGCGTAGAAGTCGCTGGGGGCCCCCAGCATTTT. Residues: CASSVEVAGGPQHF. V gene TRBV9 combines with J gene TRBJ1-5; possible D gene TRBD1, 6 bases. The CDR3 covers 14 residues. Trimming removed 0 bases from V and 10 bases from J, with 14 bases in between. In germline, CDR1 is SGDLS, CDR2 YYNGEE.

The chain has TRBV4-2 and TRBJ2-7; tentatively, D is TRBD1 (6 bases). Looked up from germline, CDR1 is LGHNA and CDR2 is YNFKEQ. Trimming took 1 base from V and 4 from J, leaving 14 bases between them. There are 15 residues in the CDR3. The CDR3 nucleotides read TGTGCCAGCAGCCAAGGAGTAGGGGGAACATACGAGCAGTACTTC. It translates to CASSQGVGGTYEQYF.

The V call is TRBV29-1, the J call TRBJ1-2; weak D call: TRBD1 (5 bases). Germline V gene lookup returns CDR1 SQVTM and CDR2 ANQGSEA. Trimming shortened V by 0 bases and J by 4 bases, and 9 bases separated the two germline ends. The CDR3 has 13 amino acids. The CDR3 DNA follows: TGCAGCGTTGAAGATGGGGGGGTCTATGGCTACACCTTC. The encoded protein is CSVEDGGVYGYTF.

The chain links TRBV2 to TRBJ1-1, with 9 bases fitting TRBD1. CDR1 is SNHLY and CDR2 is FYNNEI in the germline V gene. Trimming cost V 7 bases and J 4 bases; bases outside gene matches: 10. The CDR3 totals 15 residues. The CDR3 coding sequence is TGTGCCAGCAAAAGACAGGGGGTAGGGGTCACTGAAGCTTTCTTT. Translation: CASKRQGVGVTEAFF.

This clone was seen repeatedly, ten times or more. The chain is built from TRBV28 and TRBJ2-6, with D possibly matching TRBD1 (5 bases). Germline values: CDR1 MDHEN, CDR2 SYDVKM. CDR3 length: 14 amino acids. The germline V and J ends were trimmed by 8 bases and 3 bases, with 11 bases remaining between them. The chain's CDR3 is CASERGSGANVLTF. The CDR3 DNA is TGTGCCAGCGAAAGGGGAAGTGGGGCCAACGTCCTGACTTTC.

In nucleotides, the CDR3 is TGTGCCAGCAGCCCGTCCCGAAGGACAGTGAACACTGAAGCTTTCTTT. This encodes CASSPSRRTVNTEAFF. This sequence joins TRBV5-6 and TRBJ1-1, with D maybe TRBD1 (6 bases). Trimming stripped 4 bases from V and 0 bases from J, with 16 bases between. CDR1 and CDR2 (germline): SGHDT, YYEEEE. The CDR3 is 16 amino acids.

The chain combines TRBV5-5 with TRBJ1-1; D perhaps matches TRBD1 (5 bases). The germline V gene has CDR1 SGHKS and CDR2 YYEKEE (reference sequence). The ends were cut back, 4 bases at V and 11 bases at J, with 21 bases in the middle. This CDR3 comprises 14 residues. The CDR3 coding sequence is TGTGCCAGCAGCCCGAACACGCGGGGAGAGGGGGCTTTCTTT. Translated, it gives CASSPNTRGEGAFF.

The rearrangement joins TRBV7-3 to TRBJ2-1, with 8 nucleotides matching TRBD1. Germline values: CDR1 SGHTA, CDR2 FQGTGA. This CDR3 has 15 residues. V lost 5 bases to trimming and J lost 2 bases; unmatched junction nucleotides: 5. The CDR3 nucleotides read TGTGCCAGCAGCCTCGGGACAGGCCCCTACAATGAGCAGTTCTTC. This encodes CASSLGTGPYNEQFF.

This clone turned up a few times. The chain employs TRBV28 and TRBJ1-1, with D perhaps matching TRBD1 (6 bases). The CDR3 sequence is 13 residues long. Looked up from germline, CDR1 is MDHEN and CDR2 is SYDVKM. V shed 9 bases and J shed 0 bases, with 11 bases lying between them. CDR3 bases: TGTGCCAGTAAGGGGGATTTGAACACTGAAGCTTTCTTT. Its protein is CASKGDLNTEAFF.

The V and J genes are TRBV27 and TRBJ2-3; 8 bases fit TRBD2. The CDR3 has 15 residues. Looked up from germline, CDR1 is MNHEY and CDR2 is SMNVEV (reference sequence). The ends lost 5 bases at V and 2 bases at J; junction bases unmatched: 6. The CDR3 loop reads CASSPIAGITDTQYF. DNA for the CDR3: TGTGCCAGCAGTCCCATAGCGGGGATCACAGATACGCAGTATTTT.

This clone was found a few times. Here the CDR3 DNA reads TGTGCCAGCAGCCGGGACAGATTGAACACTGAAGCTTTCTTT. It codes for CASSRDRLNTEAFF. The chain recombines TRBV27 with TRBJ1-1; 7 nucleotides line up with TRBD1. This CDR3 contains 14 residues. Germline V lookup: CDR1 MNHEY, CDR2 SMNVEV (reference sequence). V gave up 6 bases and J gave up 0 bases; unmatched junction bases: 4.

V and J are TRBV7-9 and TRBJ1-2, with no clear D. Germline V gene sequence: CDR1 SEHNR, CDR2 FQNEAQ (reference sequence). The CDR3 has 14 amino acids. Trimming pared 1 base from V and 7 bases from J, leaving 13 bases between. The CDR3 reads CASSLDRERVGYTF. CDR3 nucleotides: TGTGCCAGCAGCTTAGATCGGGAAAGGGTTGGCTACACCTTC. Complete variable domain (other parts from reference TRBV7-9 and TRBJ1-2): DTGVSQNPRHKITKRGQNVTFRCDPISEHNRLYWYRQTLGQGPEFLTYFQNEAQLEKSRLLSDRFSAERPKGSFSTLEIQRTEQGDSAMYLCASSLDRERVGYTFGSGTRLTVV.

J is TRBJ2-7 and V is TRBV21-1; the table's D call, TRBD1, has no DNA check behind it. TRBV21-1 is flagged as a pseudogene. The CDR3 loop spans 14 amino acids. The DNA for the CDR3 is TGTGCCAGCAGCAAAGAGGGGGCAGGGGACGAGCAGTACTTC. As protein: CASSKEGAGDEQYF.

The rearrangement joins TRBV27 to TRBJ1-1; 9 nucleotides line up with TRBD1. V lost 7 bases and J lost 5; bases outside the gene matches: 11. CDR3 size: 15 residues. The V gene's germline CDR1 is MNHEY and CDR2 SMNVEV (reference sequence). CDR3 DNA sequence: TGTGCCAGCACAGAAAGGACAGGGGTAGGGACTGAAGCTTTCTTT. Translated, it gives CASTERTGVGTEAFF.

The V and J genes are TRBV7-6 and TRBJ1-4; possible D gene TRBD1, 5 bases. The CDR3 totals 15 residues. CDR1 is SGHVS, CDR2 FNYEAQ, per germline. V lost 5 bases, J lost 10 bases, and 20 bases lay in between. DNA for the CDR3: TGTGCCAGCAGCCCCTGGGGCGGTGACCTGCGAAAACTGTTTTTT. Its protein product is CASSPWGGDLRKLFF.

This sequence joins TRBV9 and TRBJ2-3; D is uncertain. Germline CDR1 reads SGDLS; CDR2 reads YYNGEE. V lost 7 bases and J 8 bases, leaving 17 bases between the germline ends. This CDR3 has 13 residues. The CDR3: CASAKYGESTQYF. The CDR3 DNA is TGTGCCAGCGCGAAGTACGGTGAAAGTACGCAGTATTTT.

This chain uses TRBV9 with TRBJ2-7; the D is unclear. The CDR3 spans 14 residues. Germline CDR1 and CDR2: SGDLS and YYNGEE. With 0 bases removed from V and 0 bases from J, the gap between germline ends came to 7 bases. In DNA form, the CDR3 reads TGTGCCAGCAGCGTAGGTCCCTACTCCTACGAGCAGTACTTC. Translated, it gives CASSVGPYSYEQYF.

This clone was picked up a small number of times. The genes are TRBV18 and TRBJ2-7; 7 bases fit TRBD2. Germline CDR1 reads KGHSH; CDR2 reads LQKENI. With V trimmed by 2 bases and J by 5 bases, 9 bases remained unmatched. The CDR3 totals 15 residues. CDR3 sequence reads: CASSPVPRGGNEQYF. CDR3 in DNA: TGTGCCAGCTCACCAGTACCGCGGGGAGGGAACGAGCAGTACTTC.

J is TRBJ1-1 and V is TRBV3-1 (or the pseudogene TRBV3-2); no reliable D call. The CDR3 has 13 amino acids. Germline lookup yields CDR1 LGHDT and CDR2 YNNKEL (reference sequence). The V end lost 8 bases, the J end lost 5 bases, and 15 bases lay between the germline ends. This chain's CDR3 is CASEKRAGTEAFF. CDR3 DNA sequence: TGTGCCAGCGAGAAGAGGGCAGGTACTGAAGCTTTCTTT.

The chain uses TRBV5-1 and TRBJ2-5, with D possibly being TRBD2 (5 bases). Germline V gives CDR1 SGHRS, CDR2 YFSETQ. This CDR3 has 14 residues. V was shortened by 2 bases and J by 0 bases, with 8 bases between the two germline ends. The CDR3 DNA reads TGCGCCAGCAGCTTCCGGGATTACCAAGAGACCCAGTACTTC. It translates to CASSFRDYQETQYF.

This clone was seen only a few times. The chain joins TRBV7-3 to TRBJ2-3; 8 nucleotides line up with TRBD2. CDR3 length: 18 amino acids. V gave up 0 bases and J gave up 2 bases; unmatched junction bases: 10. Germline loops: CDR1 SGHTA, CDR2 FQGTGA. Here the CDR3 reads CASSLTASAGGSTDTQYF. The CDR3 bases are TGTGCCAGCAGCTTAACAGCCTCTGCGGGAGGCTCCACAGATACGCAGTATTTT.

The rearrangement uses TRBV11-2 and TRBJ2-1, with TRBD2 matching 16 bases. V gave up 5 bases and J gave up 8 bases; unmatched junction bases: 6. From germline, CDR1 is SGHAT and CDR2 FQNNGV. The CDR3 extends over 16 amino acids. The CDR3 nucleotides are TGTGCCAGCAGCCCGGGACTAGCGGGAGGGCCCCATGAGCAGTTCTTC. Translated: CASSPGLAGGPHEQFF.

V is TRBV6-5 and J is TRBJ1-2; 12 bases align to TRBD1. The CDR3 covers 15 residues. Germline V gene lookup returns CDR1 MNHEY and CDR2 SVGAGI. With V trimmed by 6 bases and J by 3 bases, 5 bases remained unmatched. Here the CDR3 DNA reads TGTGCCAGCAGGGGACAGGGGGCGGGCGACTATGGCTACACCTTC. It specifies CASRGQGAGDYGYTF.

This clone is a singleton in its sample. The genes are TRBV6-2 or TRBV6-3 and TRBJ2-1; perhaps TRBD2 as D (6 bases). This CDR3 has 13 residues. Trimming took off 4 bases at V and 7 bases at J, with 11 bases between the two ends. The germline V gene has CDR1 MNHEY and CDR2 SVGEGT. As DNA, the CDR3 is TGTGCCAGCAGTTTCCTAGCGAGAAATGAGCAGTTCTTC. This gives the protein CASSFLARNEQFF.

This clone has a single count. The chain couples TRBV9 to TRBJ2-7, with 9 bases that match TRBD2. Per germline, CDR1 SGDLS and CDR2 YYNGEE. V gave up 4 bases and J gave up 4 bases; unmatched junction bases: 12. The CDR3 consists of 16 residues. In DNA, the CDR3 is TGTGCCAGCAGCCCCCGGGGTGCGGGAGGGACTTACGAGCAGTACTTC. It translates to CASSPRGAGGTYEQYF.

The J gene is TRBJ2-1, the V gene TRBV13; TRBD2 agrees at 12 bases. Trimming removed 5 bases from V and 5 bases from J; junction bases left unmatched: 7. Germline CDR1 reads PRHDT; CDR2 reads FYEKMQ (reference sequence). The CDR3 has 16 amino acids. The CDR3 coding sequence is TGTGCCAGCAGCCCCCCTGGACTAGCGGGAAACAATGAGCAGTTCTTC. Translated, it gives CASSPPGLAGNNEQFF.